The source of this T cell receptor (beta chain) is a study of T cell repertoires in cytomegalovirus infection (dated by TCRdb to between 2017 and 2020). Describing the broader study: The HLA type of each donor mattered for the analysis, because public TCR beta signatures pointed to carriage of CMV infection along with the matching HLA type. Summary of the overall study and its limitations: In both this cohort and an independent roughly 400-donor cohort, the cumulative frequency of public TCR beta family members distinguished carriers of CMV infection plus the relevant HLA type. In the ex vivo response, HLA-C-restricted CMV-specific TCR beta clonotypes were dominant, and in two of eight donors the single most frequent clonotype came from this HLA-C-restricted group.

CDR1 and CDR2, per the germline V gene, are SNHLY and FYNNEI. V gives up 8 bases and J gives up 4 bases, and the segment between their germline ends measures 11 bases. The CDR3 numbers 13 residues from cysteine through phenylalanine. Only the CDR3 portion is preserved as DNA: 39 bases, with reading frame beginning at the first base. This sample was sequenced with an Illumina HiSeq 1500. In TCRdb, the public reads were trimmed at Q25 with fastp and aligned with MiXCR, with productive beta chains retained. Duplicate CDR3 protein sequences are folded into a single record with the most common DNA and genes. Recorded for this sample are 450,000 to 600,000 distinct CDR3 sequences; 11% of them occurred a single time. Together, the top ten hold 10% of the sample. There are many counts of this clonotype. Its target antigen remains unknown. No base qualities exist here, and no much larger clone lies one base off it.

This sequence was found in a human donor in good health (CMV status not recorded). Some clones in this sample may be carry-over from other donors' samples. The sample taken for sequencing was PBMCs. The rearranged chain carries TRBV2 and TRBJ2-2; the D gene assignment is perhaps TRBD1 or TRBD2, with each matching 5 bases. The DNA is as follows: TGTGCCAGCCTTTGGGACGGCACCGGGGAGCTGTTTTTT. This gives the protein CASLWDGTGELFF.